This T cell receptor (beta chain) was sequenced in a study of shared clonotypes between healthy human individuals (dated by TCRdb to the early 2020s). Study-wide context: Three men and a couple of women, aged 18 to 49 years, made up the cohort. Per donor, leukapheresis produced somewhere between about 0.9 and 10 billion PBMCs. For each donor, CD4 naive and CD4 memory were each run on three plates, CD8 naive on two plates, and CD8 memory on one plate. To estimate repertoire size and how much clonotype sharing occurs between individuals, the study deeply sequenced the blood TCR repertoires of several healthy adults. Libraries were prepared and TCR repertoires were sequenced by different laboratories using diverse techniques, in order to increase sequencing depth and limit assay-specific biases.

Study-wide findings and limitations: Incomplete sequencing was indicated by rarefaction of sorted-subset datasets, despite the large sequencing depth. Larger estimated clonotype richness was generally found for naive subsets than for memory subsets. The genetic and exposure-history diversity represented was limited by the small number of donors. When a handful of donors were compared, the shared fraction of clonotypes was approximately 5% for naive CD4, about 4% for naive CD8, 2% to 2.5% for memory CD4, and 0.4% for memory CD8. Pairwise subsampling indicated that sequencing depth was expected to affect the degree of clonotype sharing among donors. Sampling was limited to blood, and TCR repertoires in tissue likely differ from TCR repertoires in blood. Compared with non-shared clonotypes, the clonotypes found in all four sorted-subset donors had higher generation probabilities.

Only one count was recorded for this clone. Which antigen it targets is not known. No per-base quality is available; no much larger clone lies one base away. TCR CDR3 regions were amplified from genomic DNA by multiplex PCR using the deep immunoSEQ assay. Extracted genomic DNA from each cell subset was distributed evenly across all wells of several immunoSEQ 96-well plates, and each plate was treated as a replicate. For sorted subsets, each replicate PCR was loaded with about 0.2 ug genomic DNA, equivalent to 30,000 or so T cell genomes. The purified libraries were quantified using a Qubit 3.0 fluorometer, sized with a Bioanalyzer 2100, and then quantified again using the KAPA Library Quantification kit. Every immunoSEQ 96-well plate was sequenced on a separate single-read 150-cycle Illumina NextSeq 550 flow cell. The study's own analysis went as follows. Because the immunoSEQ output held only junctional sequences and lacked quality scores, the filtering could not match the filtering applied to full-length reads. To assign V/J genes and CDR3, sequences were annotated using PyIR, a Python wrapper for IgBLAST v1.9, with IMGT germline references. Reads with weak V/J assignments (E-value above 1e-6), missing CDR3, stop codons, out-of-frame junctions, or ambiguous translated residues were removed. A V3J clonotype was defined by an identical inferred V gene, J gene, and CDR3 amino acid sequence. Percentage overlap between repertoires was calculated by dividing the number of shared unique clonotypes by the size of the smaller repertoire. Repertoire richness was assessed with RTK rarefaction, the Chao1 estimator, and Recon v2.1 estimates of unobserved clonotypes. Generation probabilities for all TCRbeta clonotypes obtained by the gDNA method from a handful of donors were computed using OLGA. TCRdb re-hosts the immuneACCESS table, in-frame sequences only. Its copies lack some clones; in the studies checked, an unresolved V gene accounts for under half of them, and the cause for the rest is not known. V and J calls plus clone size are reproduced from that table; the DNA served to infer D and trimming. This sample is represented by about 600,000 clones; less than 98% of them were singletons. About 0.057% of the sample rests with the top ten.

The cysteine opens and the phenylalanine closes a CDR3 of 12 amino acids. Kept here is only the CDR3 DNA, which spans 36 bases and is read in frame from base 1. A distance of 14 bases separates the germline ends of V and J, which lose 7 bases and 7 bases respectively. CDR1 and CDR2 are drawn from the germline V gene (reference sequence): LNHDA, SQIVND. The donors were healthy, HIV-negative adults who had no recently reported acute infections or vaccinations. All donors were Caucasian adults living in Nashville, Tennessee, USA. CD4+ T cells were enriched by magnetic negative selection, after which naive cells were positively selected on CD45RA and the negative fraction was taken as the memory subset. Blood was collected by leukapheresis, and PBMCs were isolated by Ficoll-Histopaque density gradient centrifugation and then cryopreserved in liquid nitrogen vapor phase. Purity and quantity of every magnetically sorted T cell population were checked by analytical flow cytometry. Genomic DNA was isolated from each sorted fraction and quantified by UV absorbance on a Nanodrop 2000c.

Sequencing input: naive CD4+ T cells sorted from blood. The cell subset or site label, as the study defines it: CD45RA+ positively selected. The rearrangement joined TRBV19 to TRBJ2-7, with TRBD2 perhaps the D gene, on 7 matching bases. The source of this sequence is a woman aged 25-40 years in good health. Here is the DNA: TGTGCCAGTAACCATAAGGGGGGGGAGCAGTACTTC. This gives the protein CASNHKGGEQYF. This CDR3, with the reference TRBV19 and TRBJ2-7 proteins standing in past its ends, gives the full variable domain DGGITQSPKYLFRKEGQNVTLSCEQNLNHDAMYWYRQDPGQGLRLIYYSQIVNDFQKGDIAEGYSVSREKKESFPLTVTSAQKNPTAFYLCASNHKGGEQYFGPGTRLTVT.